The text below deals with one T cell receptor beta chain. Its antigen remains unknown. The CDR3 runs to 13 residues. V trimming: 3 bases; J trimming: 3 bases; junction bases outside the gene matches: 2. Looked up from germline, CDR1 is GTSNPN and CDR2 is SVGIG (reference sequence). A sample-barcoded 5' primer and a J-beta primer mix were used in a second PCR of about 7 to 12 cycles. From the 5' RACE reads, TCRdb called clonotypes with MiXCR, one entry per CDR3 protein. This table holds about 730,000 distinct CDR3 sequences, 43% found once. This entry belongs to a study of blood T cells in healthy people across ages. Study details: When template switching was applied, about one barcoded beta molecule was captured per two T cells. Study-wide results and limits: More naive CD4+ cells and higher diversity marked long-lived donors relative to aged donors. Estimated diversity that came from one million T cells was considered an underestimate.

The chain carries TRBV30 and TRBJ2-1, with 7 bases fitting TRBD2. Sequenced: blood. This clonotype was sampled from a woman aged 55 to 70 in good health. The CDR3 bases are TGTGCCTGGAGACTAGCGATCTACAATGAGCAGTTCTTC. It is translated as CAWRLAIYNEQFF.